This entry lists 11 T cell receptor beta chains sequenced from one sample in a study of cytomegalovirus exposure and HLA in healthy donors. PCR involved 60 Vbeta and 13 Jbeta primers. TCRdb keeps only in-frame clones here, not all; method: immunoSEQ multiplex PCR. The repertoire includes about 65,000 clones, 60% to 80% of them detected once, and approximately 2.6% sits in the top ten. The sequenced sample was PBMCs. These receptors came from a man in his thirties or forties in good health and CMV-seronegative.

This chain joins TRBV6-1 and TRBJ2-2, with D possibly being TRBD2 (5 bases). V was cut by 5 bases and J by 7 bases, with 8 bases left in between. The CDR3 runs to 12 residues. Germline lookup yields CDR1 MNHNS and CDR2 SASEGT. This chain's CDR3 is CASSSRGGELFF. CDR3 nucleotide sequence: TGTGCCAGCAGTTCCCGGGGCGGGGAGCTGTTTTTT.

DNA of the CDR3: TGTGCCAGCAGCGTGACTAGCAGTCCCTACGAGCAGTACTTC. Translated, it gives CASSVTSSPYEQYF. The rearrangement uses TRBV9 and TRBJ2-7; 7 nucleotides match TRBD2. V lost 2 bases to trimming and J lost 2 bases; unmatched junction nucleotides: 4. The CDR3 totals 14 residues. The germline V gene has CDR1 SGDLS and CDR2 YYNGEE.

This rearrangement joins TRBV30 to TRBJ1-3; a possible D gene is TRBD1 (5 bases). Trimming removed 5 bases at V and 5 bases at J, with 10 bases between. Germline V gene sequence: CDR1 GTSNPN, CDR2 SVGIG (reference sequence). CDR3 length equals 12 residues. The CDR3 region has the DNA TGTGCCTGGGGTAGGGGTAGAAACACCATATATTTT. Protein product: CAWGRGRNTIYF.

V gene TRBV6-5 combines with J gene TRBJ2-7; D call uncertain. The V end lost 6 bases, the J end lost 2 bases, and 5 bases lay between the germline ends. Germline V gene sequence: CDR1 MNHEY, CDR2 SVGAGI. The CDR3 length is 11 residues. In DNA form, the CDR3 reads TGTGCCAGCAGAACGGCCTACGAGCAGTACTTC. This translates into CASRTAYEQYF.

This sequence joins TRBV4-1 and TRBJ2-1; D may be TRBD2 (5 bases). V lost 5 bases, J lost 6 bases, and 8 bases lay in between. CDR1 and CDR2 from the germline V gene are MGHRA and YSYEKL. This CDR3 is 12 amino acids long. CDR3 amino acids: CASSGSPNEQFF. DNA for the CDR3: TGCGCCAGCAGCGGGAGCCCCAATGAGCAGTTCTTC.

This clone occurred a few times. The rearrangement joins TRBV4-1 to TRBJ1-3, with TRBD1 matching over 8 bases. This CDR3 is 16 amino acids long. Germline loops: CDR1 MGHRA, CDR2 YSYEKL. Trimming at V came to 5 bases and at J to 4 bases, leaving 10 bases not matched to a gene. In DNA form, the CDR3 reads TGCGCCAGCAGCTCAGGGGGCGTCCCGGCCGGAAACACCATATATTTT. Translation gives CASSSGGVPAGNTIYF.

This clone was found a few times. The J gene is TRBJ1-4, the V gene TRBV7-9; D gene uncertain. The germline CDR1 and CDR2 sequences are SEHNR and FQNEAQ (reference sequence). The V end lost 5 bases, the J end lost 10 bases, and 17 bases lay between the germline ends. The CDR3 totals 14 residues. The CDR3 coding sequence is TGTGCCAGCAGCGTAGGTCGGGGTTTTGGAAAACTGTTTTTT. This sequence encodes CASSVGRGFGKLFF.

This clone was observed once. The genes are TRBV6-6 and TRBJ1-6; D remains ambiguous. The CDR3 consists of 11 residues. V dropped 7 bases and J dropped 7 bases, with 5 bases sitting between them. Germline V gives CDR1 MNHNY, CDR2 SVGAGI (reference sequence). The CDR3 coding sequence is TGTGCCAGCACCCGGAATTCACCCCTCCACTTT. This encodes CASTRNSPLHF.

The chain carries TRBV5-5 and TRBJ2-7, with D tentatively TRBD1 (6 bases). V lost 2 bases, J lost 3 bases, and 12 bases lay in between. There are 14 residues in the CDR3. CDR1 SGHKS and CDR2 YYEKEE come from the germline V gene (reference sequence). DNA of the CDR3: TGTGCCAGCAGCTTAGGGCAGGGGAGCTACGAGCAGTACTTC. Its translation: CASSLGQGSYEQYF.

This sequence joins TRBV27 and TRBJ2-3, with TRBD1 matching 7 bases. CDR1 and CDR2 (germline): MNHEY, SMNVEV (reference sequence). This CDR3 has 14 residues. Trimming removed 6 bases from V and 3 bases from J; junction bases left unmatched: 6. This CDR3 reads CASSETGITDTQYF. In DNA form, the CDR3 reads TGTGCCAGCAGCGAGACAGGGATTACAGATACGCAGTATTTT.

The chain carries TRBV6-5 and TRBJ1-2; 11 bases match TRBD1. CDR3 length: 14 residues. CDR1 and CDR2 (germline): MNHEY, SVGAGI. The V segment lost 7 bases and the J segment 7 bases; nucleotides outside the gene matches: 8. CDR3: CASTYGQGAFGYTF. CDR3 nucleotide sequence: TGTGCCAGCACCTACGGACAGGGGGCTTTTGGCTACACCTTC.